This is a list of T cell receptor beta chains from one sample in a study of blood T cell repertoires in COVID-19. Data came from immunoSEQ multiplex PCR; TCRdb stores just in-frame clones and leaves some out. The sample includes about 96,000 clones, approximately 88% of them seen just once. The specimen was peripheral blood. Every receptor here comes from a woman aged 55-70 years with acute or convalescent COVID-19. Both conserved end residues are part of each CDR3. Each record gives: CDR3 DNA, CDR3 protein, D gene, clone size, J gene, V gene. D genes are given only for firm matches. Expanded clones are given a class, and other clones once, few, many or no size at all.

DNA: TGTGCCAGCAGCCATGGGGACAGGGCTCTTTATGGCTACACCTTC; CDR3: CASSHGDRALYGYTF; D: TRBD1; size: NA; J: TRBJ1-2; V: TRBV7-9
DNA: TGCGCCAGCAGCCCCGGTTCGGGGGGCTATGGCTACACCTTC; CDR3: CASSPGSGGYGYTF; D: NA; size: once; J: TRBJ1-2; V: TRBV5-1
DNA: TGCGCCAGCAGCTCACAGGGGGCAGGAGGAAACACCATATATTTT; CDR3: CASSSQGAGGNTIYF; D: TRBD1; size: once; J: TRBJ1-3; V: TRBV5-1
DNA: TGTGCCAGCATCGGCGGGGGGGCAGAGACCCAGTACTTC; CDR3: CASIGGGAETQYF; D: TRBD2; size: NA; J: TRBJ2-5; V: TRBV28
DNA: TGTGCCAGCAGTGATAGGACAGCGAACACTGAAGCTTTCTTT; CDR3: CASSDRTANTEAFF; D: NA; size: once; J: TRBJ1-1; V: TRBV2
DNA: TGTGCCAGCAGCTGCCAAAGCTCCGGAAACACCATATATTTT; CDR3: CASSCQSSGNTIYF; D: NA; size: NA; J: TRBJ1-3; V: TRBV7-3
DNA: TGTGCCAGCAGTGAGGGGACAGGGTCTTACGAGCAGTACTTC; CDR3: CASSEGTGSYEQYF; D: TRBD1; size: NA; J: TRBJ2-7; V: TRBV2
DNA: TGTGCCTGGAGGCGCGCCGGGACATTCTACGAGCAGTACTTC; CDR3: CAWRRAGTFYEQYF; D: NA; size: NA; J: TRBJ2-7; V: TRBV30
DNA: TGCGCCAGCAGCCGCTTACAGGGTATCGGCTACGAGCAGTACTTC; CDR3: CASSRLQGIGYEQYF; D: NA; size: NA; J: TRBJ2-7; V: TRBV5-1
DNA: TGTGCCACCAGCAGACTGGACCGGGAGGGCGGGGAGCTGTTTTTT; CDR3: CATSRLDREGGELFF; D: TRBD2; size: NA; J: TRBJ2-2; V: TRBV15
DNA: TGTGCCAGCAGCCAAGCTGGGCACTCTGGAAACACCATATATTTT; CDR3: CASSQAGHSGNTIYF; D: NA; size: NA; J: TRBJ1-3; V: TRBV3-1/TRBV3-2
DNA: TGTGCCAGCAGCTTGGATACAGGGGGCCTCTACGAGCAGTACTTC; CDR3: CASSLDTGGLYEQYF; D: TRBD1; size: NA; J: TRBJ2-7; V: TRBV5-4
DNA: TGTGCCAGCTCACCACGGGATCCACGGGGAGAAAAACTGTTTTTT; CDR3: CASSPRDPRGEKLFF; D: NA; size: once; J: TRBJ1-4; V: TRBV18
DNA: TGTGCCAGCAGTTTTGGGCAGGCAGGGTACCAAGAGACCCAGTACTTC; CDR3: CASSFGQAGYQETQYF; D: NA; size: NA; J: TRBJ2-5; V: TRBV28
DNA: TGTGCCAGCAGTCCGGGACAGGGGGCGAAGGGCTACACCTTC; CDR3: CASSPGQGAKGYTF; D: TRBD1; size: NA; J: TRBJ1-2; V: TRBV6-6
DNA: TGTGCCAGCAGTGAACTAGCGGGGGGTCCCTACGAGCAGTACTTC; CDR3: CASSELAGGPYEQYF; D: TRBD2; size: NA; J: TRBJ2-7; V: TRBV2
DNA: TGCGCCAGCAGCCAAGACGAGTCGGGGAATCAGCCCCAGCATTTT; CDR3: CASSQDESGNQPQHF; D: NA; size: NA; J: TRBJ1-5; V: TRBV4-1
DNA: TGTGCCAGCAGCCCATCGACAGGGCTAAACACCATATATTTT; CDR3: CASSPSTGLNTIYF; D: TRBD1; size: NA; J: TRBJ1-3; V: TRBV3-1/TRBV3-2
DNA: TGTGCCAGCAGCCCCTTGTTCACCGGGGAGCAGTTCTTC; CDR3: CASSPLFTGEQFF; D: NA; size: NA; J: TRBJ2-1; V: TRBV7-2
DNA: TGTGCCAGCAGTCCCGGGGGGGGTTCACCCCTCCACTTT; CDR3: CASSPGGGSPLHF; D: NA; size: NA; J: TRBJ1-6; V: TRBV12-3/TRBV12-4
DNA: TGTGCCAGCAGCGTAGTCGGGACTACTAACTATGGCTACACCTTC; CDR3: CASSVVGTTNYGYTF; D: NA; size: NA; J: TRBJ1-2; V: TRBV9
DNA: TGCGCCAGCAGCTCCGGGACAGGGGCGGATGGCTACACCTTC; CDR3: CASSSGTGADGYTF; D: TRBD1; size: NA; J: TRBJ1-2; V: TRBV5-1
DNA: TGCGCCAGCAGCCAAGAAGGGGGTGAGACCCAGTACTTC; CDR3: CASSQEGGETQYF; D: NA; size: NA; J: TRBJ2-5; V: TRBV4-3
DNA: TGTGCCAGCAGCGCCCGCCCCCGGGGGCAAGAGACCCAGTACTTC; CDR3: CASSARPRGQETQYF; D: NA; size: NA; J: TRBJ2-5; V: TRBV9
DNA: TGTGCCACCAGCAGCTCAAGGCGGTCAAACACTGAAGCTTTCTTT; CDR3: CATSSSRRSNTEAFF; D: NA; size: NA; J: TRBJ1-1; V: TRBV15
DNA: TGTGCCATCACCCAGGGACAGGGAATAGGCGGCTACACCTTC; CDR3: CAITQGQGIGGYTF; D: TRBD1; size: once; J: TRBJ1-2; V: TRBV10-3
DNA: TGCGCCAGCAGTGACGGGTGGAGTAGCGGAGATACGCAGTATTTT; CDR3: CASSDGWSSGDTQYF; D: NA; size: NA; J: TRBJ2-3; V: TRBV10-2
DNA: TGCGCCAGCAGCTTCACGGGACAGGGCTCCTCGCGGGAGACCCAGTACTTC; CDR3: CASSFTGQGSSRETQYF; D: TRBD1; size: NA; J: TRBJ2-5; V: TRBV5-1
DNA: TGTGCCAGCAGCTATCCCCGGGGGGCTGGAAATGAGCAGTTCTTC; CDR3: CASSYPRGAGNEQFF; D: NA; size: NA; J: TRBJ2-1; V: TRBV7-9
DNA: TGTGCCTGGAGGGGGACAGTGGAGGGTGGCTACACCTTC; CDR3: CAWRGTVEGGYTF; D: TRBD1; size: NA; J: TRBJ1-2; V: TRBV30
DNA: TGTGCCAGCAGTTTATTTCGGAATTCACCCCTCCACTTT; CDR3: CASSLFRNSPLHF; D: NA; size: NA; J: TRBJ1-6; V: TRBV28
DNA: TGTGCCAGCAGCTTAGTGAGCGGGGGGGAGGATACGCAGTATTTT; CDR3: CASSLVSGGEDTQYF; D: TRBD2; size: NA; J: TRBJ2-3; V: TRBV7-6
DNA: TGTGCCAGCAGCTTAAACTCGTTATCCGATACGCAGTATTTT; CDR3: CASSLNSLSDTQYF; D: NA; size: NA; J: TRBJ2-3; V: TRBV7-3
DNA: TGTGCCAGCAGCTTAGTAGATAGCGGGGGTTACGAGCAGTACTTC; CDR3: CASSLVDSGGYEQYF; D: TRBD2; size: NA; J: TRBJ2-7; V: TRBV11-2
DNA: TGTGCCAGCAGCCAGACAAGCTCCTACAATGAGCAGTTCTTC; CDR3: CASSQTSSYNEQFF; D: NA; size: NA; J: TRBJ2-1; V: TRBV9
DNA: TGTGCTAGTGGGACAGGCGACTCTGGAAACACCATATATTTT; CDR3: CASGTGDSGNTIYF; D: NA; size: NA; J: TRBJ1-3; V: TRBV12-5
DNA: TGTGCCAGCAGTTTACACTCCGGTCGTAATTCACCCCTCCACTTT; CDR3: CASSLHSGRNSPLHF; D: NA; size: NA; J: TRBJ1-6; V: TRBV28
DNA: TGCAGTGCTAGTCCGGACAGGGTTGGAAAACTGTTTTTT; CDR3: CSASPDRVGKLFF; D: TRBD1; size: NA; J: TRBJ1-4; V: TRBV20-1
DNA: TGTGCTAGTGGTTTGGTACTCGGGACAGGAAAACCCGGCTCTAATTCACCCCTCCACTTT; CDR3: CASGLVLGTGKPGSNSPLHF; D: TRBD1; size: few; J: TRBJ1-6; V: TRBV12-5
DNA: TGTGCCTGGAGTTCCGGTGAAAAACTGTTTTTT; CDR3: CAWSSGEKLFF; D: NA; size: NA; J: TRBJ1-4; V: TRBV30
DNA: TGTGCCAGCTCACGACAGGGGGGGGCATTTGGCGAGCAGTACTTC; CDR3: CASSRQGGAFGEQYF; D: TRBD1; size: NA; J: TRBJ2-7; V: TRBV18